This paragraph covers one T cell receptor beta chain sequence. Its antigen is currently unknown. This sample stems from a study of CD8+ T cells in alopecia areata. Study-wide background: Each day, treated patients took oral tofacitinib twice, at 5 to 10 mg per dose. Study-level findings and limits: One nonresponder makes the tie between baseline CD8+ expansion and response uncertain. While tofacitinib was given, many expanded lesional clones persisted in scalp and blood.

Regarding treatment: oral pan-JAK inhibitor, 5-10 mg twice daily. The investigators collected lesional scalp punch biopsies and peripheral blood from alopecia areata patients. The V end lost 0 bases, the J end lost 2 bases, and 12 bases lay between the germline ends. The CDR3 runs 15 residues. Germline V gene lookup returns CDR1 SGHRS and CDR2 YFSETQ. cDNA prepared by RNA extraction and subsequent reverse transcription served as the template for sequencing. Repertoires were generated with immunoSEQ multiplex PCR, while TCRdb's copy carries only in-frame clones and drops some. Among approximately 180,000 clones, less than 75% were seen once, and the ten largest hold approximately 16%.

The sequencing used CD4+ T cells sorted from blood, collected at roughly week 55, from a patient treated with tofacitinib. The V gene is TRBV5-1, the J gene TRBJ2-7; D is unclear. The sequence was obtained from a human donor with alopecia areata. CDR3 amino acids: CASSLAREMAYEQYF. In DNA, the CDR3 is TGCGCCAGCAGCTTGGCTCGCGAGATGGCCTACGAGCAGTACTTC.